This paragraph covers one T cell receptor (beta chain) sequence. What it recognizes is unknown. The protocol was immunoSEQ multiplex PCR, while the TCRdb copy is restricted to in-frame clones and leaves out a portion. The sample includes just under 75,000 clones, 65% to 80% seen only once; the top ten take about 2.9%. Germline CDR1 and CDR2: SGHAT and FQNNGV. V dropped 3 bases and J dropped 3; count of bases not matched to a gene: 10. The CDR3 covers 17 residues. These data come from a study of vaccination effects on CD4 cells after COVID-19. General observations from the study: In vaccinees who were healthy, merely 1 out of 255 vaccine-induced clones cross-reacted with common cold coronaviruses. Infection- and vaccine-induced clones contracted markedly late after vaccination.

With the ViraFEST assay, the study expanded antigen-specific CD4+ T cells using viral peptide pools, then sequenced them. Culture proceeded for 10 days, and CD4+ T cells were then isolated. Nobody among the vaccine recipients had prior SARS-CoV-2 infection (nucleocapsid antibodies were negative). Researchers reported culturing 2 million or so PBMC in each well, adding about 9.5 IU/ml IL-2 and about 10 ug/ml peptides. IL-2 medium took the place of half the medium on both days 3 and 7. This sequence was found in a human donor who received a COVID-19 vaccine. J is TRBJ2-2 and V is TRBV11-2, with TRBD1 matching 7 bases. The sample here was CD4+ T cells from PBMCs cultured with HCoV-NL63 spike peptides, taken before COVID-19 vaccination. CDR3 protein: CASSFKTGMVDTGELFF. The CDR3 DNA reads TGTGCCAGCAGCTTTAAGACAGGGATGGTCGACACCGGGGAGCTGTTTTTT.